The 4 T cell receptor beta chains listed next were all sequenced from one sample in a study of T cell responses to AZD1222 COVID-19 vaccine (dated by TCRdb to about 2021). Reading the label with the study, this specimen's time point is: baseline before first vaccination. To prepare the library, the immunoSEQ multiplex PCR assay was applied. Drawn from immuneACCESS, this table holds only the in-frame rearrangements with V and J called that TCRdb kept. Clones are partly lost; checked studies trace under half to an unresolved V gene and leave the rest unexplained. The table for this sample lists 120,000 to 150,000 clones; 85% to 95% of them were counted only once. 1.9% of the sample belongs to the ten largest clones. The material sequenced was peripheral blood, taken on day 0 of AZD1222 vaccination. The receptors were gathered from an adult in good health.

In the case of this clone: The junction differs from germline at one of its ends, possibly a read error. The chain combines TRBV18 with TRBJ1-4; D ambiguous. The CDR3 length is 13 residues. Germline V gene lookup returns CDR1 KGHSH and CDR2 LQKENI. As DNA, the CDR3 is TGTGCCAGCTCTCCACAGCTTAATGAAAAACTGTTTTTT. Translated: CASSPQLNEKLFF. The whole variable domain, filled in from reference TRBV18 and TRBJ1-4, reads NAGVMQNPRHLVRRRGQEARLRCSPMKGHSHVYWYRQLPEEGLKFMVYLQKENIIDESGMPKERFSAEFPKEGPSILRIQQVVRGDSAAYFCASSPQLNEKLFFGSGTQLSVL.

V is TRBV5-5 and J is TRBJ1-4; D ambiguous. Germline CDR1 is SGHKS and CDR2 is YYEKEE (reference sequence). The CDR3 is 13 amino acids. Trimming pared 2 bases from V and 3 bases from J, leaving 5 bases between. The CDR3: CASSFGANEKLFF. The DNA of the CDR3 is TGTGCCAGCAGCTTTGGGGCTAATGAAAAACTGTTTTTT.

The chain carries TRBV6-2 or TRBV6-3 and TRBJ2-2; 7 bases agree with TRBD2. Germline V gives CDR1 MNHEY, CDR2 SVGEGT. V lost 2 bases, J lost 6 bases, and 12 bases stayed unmatched. The CDR3 contains 17 residues. CDR3: CASSYPSTSPPPGELFF. The CDR3 coding sequence is TGTGCCAGCAGTTACCCTTCGACTAGCCCGCCTCCCGGGGAGCTGTTTTTT.

The chain has TRBV19 and TRBJ2-7, with D maybe TRBD1 (7 bases). The V gene lost 5 bases and the J gene lost 6 bases, with 17 bases spanning the gap. Germline V gene lookup returns CDR1 LNHDA and CDR2 SQIVND (reference sequence). This CDR3 comprises 14 residues. CDR3 DNA sequence: TGTGCCAGTAGTTTCGGAGGGGGCCAGGGCGAGCAGTACTTC. This sequence encodes CASSFGGGQGEQYF.